A single T cell receptor beta chain is shown here with its context. The sample comes from a study of blood T cell repertoires in COVID-19. The CDR3 runs to 18 residues. Original handling: By means of reference gene primer amplification, nucleated cell counts were estimated. Assay: immunoSEQ multiplex PCR; the TCRdb copy retains only in-frame clones and omits some. Clone size and V and J calls were adopted from that table, with D and trimming inferred from the DNA. The table includes approximately 200,000 clones, about 90% detected once. Input material: peripheral blood. This TCR was sampled from a woman in her forties or fifties with acute or convalescent COVID-19. The J gene is TRBJ1-5, the V gene TRBV21-1; the table gives TRBD1 as D, unverified against the DNA. TRBV21-1 is marked as a pseudogene. In nucleotides, the CDR3 is TGTGCCAGCAGCAAAGAGAATTGGACAGGGATGGGGTACCAGCCCCAGCATTTT. Its translation: CASSKENWTGMGYQPQHF.